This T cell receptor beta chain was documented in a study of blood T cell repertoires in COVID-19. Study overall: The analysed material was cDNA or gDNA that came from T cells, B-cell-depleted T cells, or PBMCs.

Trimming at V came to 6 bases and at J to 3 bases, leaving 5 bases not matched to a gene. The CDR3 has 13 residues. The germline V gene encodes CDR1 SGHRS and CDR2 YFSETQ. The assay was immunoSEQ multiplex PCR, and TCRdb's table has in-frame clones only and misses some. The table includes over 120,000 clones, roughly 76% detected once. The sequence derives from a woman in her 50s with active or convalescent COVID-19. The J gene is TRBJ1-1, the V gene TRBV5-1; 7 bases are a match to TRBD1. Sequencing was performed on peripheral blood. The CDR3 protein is CASTITGDTEAFF. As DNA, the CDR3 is TGCGCCAGCACCATAACAGGGGACACTGAAGCTTTCTTT.